The text below deals with one T cell receptor (beta chain). In the authors' workflow: Nucleated cell counts were estimated from reference gene primer amplification. Sequencing used immunoSEQ multiplex PCR; TCRdb keeps in-frame clones, though not all of them. V, J and clone size derive from that table, while D and trimming were established from the DNA sequence. The sample lists roughly 160,000 clones, about 84% seen once, with 9.5% to 15% in the top ten. Looked up from germline, CDR1 is SGDLS and CDR2 is YYNGEE. The CDR3 length is 15 residues. V lost 4 bases, J lost 2 bases, and 13 bases lay in between. This entry is derived from a study of blood T cell repertoires in COVID-19. Looking at the study overall: Acute and convalescent COVID-19 samples came from the United States, Italy and Spain. Sources were T cells, B-cell-depleted T cells, or PBMCs; the material itself was cDNA or gDNA.

Recruitment covered under 25 US areas and drew participants whose ages spanned roughly 18 to 100 years. This sequence originates from a man between 45 and 60 years old who had recovered from COVID-19. The rearrangement uses TRBV9 and TRBJ1-3, with D perhaps matching TRBD1 (6 bases). The sequenced sample was PBMCs or T cells enriched from blood (not recorded which). In DNA, the CDR3 is TGTGCCAGCAGCTTTCAACAGGGCACTGGAAACACCATATATTTT. As protein: CASSFQQGTGNTIYF.